The sample holds many counts of the clone carrying this TCR beta chain. As yet, its antigen is unknown. This sample is part of a study of T cells in Graves' hyperthyroidism and ophthalmopathy. Study-wide findings and caveats: Using 13 V-J features, a model discriminated ophthalmopathy from stable hyperthyroidism. Within blood appeared most thyroid clonotypes that had expanded above 0.001.

Trimming took 11 bases from V and 3 from J, leaving 7 bases between them. This CDR3 is built from 11 residues. Looked up from germline, CDR1 is ENHRY and CDR2 is SYGVKD. TCR beta CDR3 region amplification was performed from RNA transcripts. Carried out on the TCR CDR3, a first-round RT-PCR used the HTBI primer set. In TCRdb, the multiplex PCR reads were re-called with MiXCR into one record per CDR3 protein. The table lists about 380,000 distinct CDR3 sequences, approximately 17% of them singletons. The sequencing input was blood. The TCR was taken from a man younger than 35 with Graves' ophthalmopathy. The rearrangement links TRBV10-3 to TRBJ2-2; D not certain. The CDR3 sequence: CASSHTGELFF. CDR3 nucleotides: TGTGCCTCAAGTCACACCGGGGAGCTGTTTTTT.